This passage covers 8 T cell receptor beta chains from one sample sequenced in a study of blood T cell dynamics during melanoma immunotherapy (dated by TCRdb to the early 2020s). Library method: the immunoSEQ multiplex PCR assay. Drawn from immuneACCESS, this table holds only the in-frame rearrangements with V and J called that TCRdb kept. Clones are partly lost; checked studies trace under half to an unresolved V gene and leave the rest unexplained. Counted in this sample were about 8,600 clones; roughly nine tenths of them appeared once. Of the sample, roughly 6.7% is held by the ten largest clones. The sample's time point label, decoded: week 3, after first cycle of checkpoint inhibitor. Sample: blood, taken from a patient treated with checkpoint blockade. These receptors were obtained from a human donor with melanoma.

This clone was recorded once. The V call is TRBV28, the J call TRBJ2-7; D is ambiguous. Germline V gives CDR1 MDHEN, CDR2 SYDVKM. Trimming took 8 bases from V and 5 from J, leaving 10 bases between them. CDR3 length: 11 amino acids. CDR3 region: CASSAFHEQYF. The CDR3 nucleotides are TGTGCCAGCTCGGCATTCCACGAGCAGTACTTC. Complete variable domain (other parts from reference TRBV28 and TRBJ2-7): DVKVTQSSRYLVKRTGEKVFLECVQDMDHENMFWYRQDPGLGLRLIYFSYDVKMKEKGDIPEGYSVSREKKERFSLILESASTNQTSMYLCASSAFHEQYFGPGTRLTVT.

DNA for the CDR3: TGTGCCAGCAGTGACAGGGTTAGACAGCAGCCCCAGCATTTT. This sequence encodes CASSDRVRQQPQHF. The chain couples TRBV2 to TRBJ1-5, with D perhaps TRBD1 (5 bases). V dropped 3 bases and J dropped 7 bases, with 13 bases sitting between them. The CDR3 extends over 14 amino acids. Germline CDR1 SNHLY, CDR2 FYNNEI. Full variable domain (rest looked up from reference TRBV2 and TRBJ1-5): EPEVTQTPSHQVTQMGQEVILRCVPISNHLYFYWYRQILGQKVEFLVSFYNNEISEKSEIFDDQFSVERPDGSNFTLKIRSTKLEDSAMYFCASSDRVRQQPQHFGDGTRLSIL.

This clone was observed a single time. The chain uses TRBV7-2 and TRBJ1-4; D possibly corresponds to TRBD1 (6 bases). The V gene's germline CDR1 is SGHTA and CDR2 FQGNSA. V lost 5 bases, J lost 8 bases, and 12 bases lay in between. There are 13 residues in the CDR3. CDR3 bases: TGTGCCAGCAGCCGGGACAAGGGGGAAAAACTGTTTTTT. This translates into CASSRDKGEKLFF.

The chain has TRBV28 and TRBJ1-2, with a weak D call TRBD1 (5 bases). This CDR3 is built from 14 residues. Germline V gene sequence: CDR1 MDHEN, CDR2 SYDVKM. The V gene lost 3 bases and the J gene lost 2 bases, with 10 bases spanning the gap. CDR3 sequence: CASSFGGPNYGYTF. The CDR3 DNA follows: TGTGCCAGCAGTTTCGGGGGTCCGAACTATGGCTACACCTTC.

The chain employs TRBV25-1 and TRBJ2-1; TRBD1 is a possible D gene (6 bases). The CDR3 contains 13 residues. The V gene lost 6 bases and the J gene lost 0 bases, with 6 bases spanning the gap. Germline V gene lookup returns CDR1 MGHDK and CDR2 SYGVNS. CDR3 region: CASRGGSYNEQFF. In DNA, the CDR3 is TGTGCCAGCAGAGGGGGCTCCTACAATGAGCAGTTCTTC.

The chain carries TRBV7-8 and TRBJ2-3, with 7 positions matching TRBD2. V trimming: 5 bases; J trimming: 4 bases; junction bases outside the gene matches: 6. The CDR3 runs to 14 residues. CDR1 SGHVS and CDR2 FQNEAQ come from the germline V gene. DNA of the CDR3: TGTGCCAGCAGCGTTACGGGAGGCCCAGATACGCAGTATTTT. Protein product: CASSVTGGPDTQYF.

The rearrangement uses TRBV2 and TRBJ2-1, with 13 bases aligning to TRBD2. CDR3 length equals 15 residues. V gave up 6 bases and J gave up 8 bases; unmatched junction bases: 7. Germline values: CDR1 SNHLY, CDR2 FYNNEI. CDR3 nucleotides: TGTGCCAGCAGGGTACTAGCGGGGGGGTTGGATGAGCAGTTCTTC. It is translated as CASRVLAGGLDEQFF.

The chain has TRBV7-9 and TRBJ2-3; 14 nucleotides agree with TRBD2. Germline CDR1 is SEHNR and CDR2 is FQNEAQ (reference sequence). CDR3 length: 16 residues. V lost 4 bases to trimming and J lost 7 bases; unmatched junction nucleotides: 7. This chain's CDR3 is CASSSRLAGGQHTQYF. The CDR3 DNA is TGTGCCAGCAGCTCCCGACTAGCGGGAGGGCAGCATACGCAGTATTTT.